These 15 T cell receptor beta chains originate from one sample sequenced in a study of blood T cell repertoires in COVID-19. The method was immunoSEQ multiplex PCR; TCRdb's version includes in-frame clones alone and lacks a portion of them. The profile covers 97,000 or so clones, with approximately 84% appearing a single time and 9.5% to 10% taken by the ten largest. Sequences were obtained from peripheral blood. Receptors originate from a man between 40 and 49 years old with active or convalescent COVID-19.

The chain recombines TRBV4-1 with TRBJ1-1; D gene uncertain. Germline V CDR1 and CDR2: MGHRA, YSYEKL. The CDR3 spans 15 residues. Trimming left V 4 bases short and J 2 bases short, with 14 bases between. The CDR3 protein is CASSLKPSTNTEAFF. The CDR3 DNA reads TGCGCCAGCAGCCTAAAACCCTCGACTAACACTGAAGCTTTCTTT.

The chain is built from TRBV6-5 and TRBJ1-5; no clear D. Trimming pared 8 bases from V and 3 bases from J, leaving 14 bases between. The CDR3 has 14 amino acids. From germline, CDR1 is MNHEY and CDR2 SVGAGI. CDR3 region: CASQSNRINQPQHF. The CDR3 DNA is TGTGCCAGCCAGTCGAACAGAATCAATCAGCCCCAGCATTTT.

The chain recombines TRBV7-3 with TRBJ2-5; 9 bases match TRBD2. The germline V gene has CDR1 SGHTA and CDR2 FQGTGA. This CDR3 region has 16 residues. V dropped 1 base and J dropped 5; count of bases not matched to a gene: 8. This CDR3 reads CASSLNAGGTTETQYF. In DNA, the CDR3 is TGTGCCAGCAGCTTAAATGCGGGGGGGACTACGGAGACCCAGTACTTC.

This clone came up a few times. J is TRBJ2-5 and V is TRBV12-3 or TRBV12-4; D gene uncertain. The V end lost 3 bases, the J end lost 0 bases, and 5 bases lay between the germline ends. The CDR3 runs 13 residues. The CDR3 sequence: CASSFGDQETQYF. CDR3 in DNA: TGTGCCAGCAGTTTCGGTGACCAAGAGACCCAGTACTTC.

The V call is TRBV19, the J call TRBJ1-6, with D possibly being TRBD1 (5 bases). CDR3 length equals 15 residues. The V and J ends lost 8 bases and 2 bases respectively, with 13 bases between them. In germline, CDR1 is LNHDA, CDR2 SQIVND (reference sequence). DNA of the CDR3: TGTGCCAGTGGATCTGGGGGGGCCTATAATTCACCCCTCCACTTT. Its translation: CASGSGGAYNSPLHF.

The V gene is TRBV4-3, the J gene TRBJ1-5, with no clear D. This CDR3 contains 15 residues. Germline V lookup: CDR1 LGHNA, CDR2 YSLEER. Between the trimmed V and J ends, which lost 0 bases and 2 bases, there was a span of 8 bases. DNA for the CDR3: TGCGCCAGCAGCCAAGATAGATTTGGCAATCAGCCCCAGCATTTT. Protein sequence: CASSQDRFGNQPQHF.

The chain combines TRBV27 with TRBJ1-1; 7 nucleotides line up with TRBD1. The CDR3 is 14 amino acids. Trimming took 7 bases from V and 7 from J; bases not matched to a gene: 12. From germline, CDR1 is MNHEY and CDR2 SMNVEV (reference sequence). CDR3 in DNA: TGTGCCAGCACGCCCGAGGGGGCCTCCAGTGAAGCTTTCTTT. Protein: CASTPEGASSEAFF.

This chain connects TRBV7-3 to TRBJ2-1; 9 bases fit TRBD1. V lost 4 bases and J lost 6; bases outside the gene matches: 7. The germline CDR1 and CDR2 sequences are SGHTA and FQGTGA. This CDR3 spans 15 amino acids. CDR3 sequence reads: CASSSEDRGINEQFF. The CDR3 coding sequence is TGTGCCAGCAGCTCCGAGGACAGGGGTATCAATGAGCAGTTCTTC.

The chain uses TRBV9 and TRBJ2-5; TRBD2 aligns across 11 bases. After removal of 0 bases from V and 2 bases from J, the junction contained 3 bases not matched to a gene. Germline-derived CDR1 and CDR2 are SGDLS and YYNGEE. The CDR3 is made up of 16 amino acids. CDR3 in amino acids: CASSVGLAGGQETQYF. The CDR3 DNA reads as TGTGCCAGCAGCGTAGGGCTAGCGGGGGGACAAGAGACCCAGTACTTC. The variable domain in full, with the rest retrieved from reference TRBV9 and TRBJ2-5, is DSGVTQTPKHLITATGQRVTLRCSPRSGDLSVYWYQQSLDQGLQFLIQYYNGEERAKGNILERFSAQQFPDLHSELNLSSLELGDSALYFCASSVGLAGGQETQYFGPGTRLLVL.

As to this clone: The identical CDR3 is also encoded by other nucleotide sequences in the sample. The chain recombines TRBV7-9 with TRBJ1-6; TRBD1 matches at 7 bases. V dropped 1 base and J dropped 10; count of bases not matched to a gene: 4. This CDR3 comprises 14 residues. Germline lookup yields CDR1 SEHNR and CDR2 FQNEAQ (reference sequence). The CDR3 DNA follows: TGTGCCAGCAGCTTAGAGGGGGCAGGGTCACCCCTCCACTTT. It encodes CASSLEGAGSPLHF.

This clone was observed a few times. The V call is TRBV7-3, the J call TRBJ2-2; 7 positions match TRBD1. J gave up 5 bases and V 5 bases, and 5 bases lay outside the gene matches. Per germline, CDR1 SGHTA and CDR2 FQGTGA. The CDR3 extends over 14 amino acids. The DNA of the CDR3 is TGTGCCAGCAGCCCAAGACAGGGAACCGGGGAGCTGTTTTTT. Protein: CASSPRQGTGELFF.

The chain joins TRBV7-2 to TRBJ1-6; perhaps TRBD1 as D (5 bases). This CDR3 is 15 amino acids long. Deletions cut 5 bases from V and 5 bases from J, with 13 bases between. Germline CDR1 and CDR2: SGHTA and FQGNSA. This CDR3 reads CASSAGSRNNSPLHF. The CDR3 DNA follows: TGTGCCAGCAGCGCAGGGTCCCGGAATAATTCACCCCTCCACTTT.

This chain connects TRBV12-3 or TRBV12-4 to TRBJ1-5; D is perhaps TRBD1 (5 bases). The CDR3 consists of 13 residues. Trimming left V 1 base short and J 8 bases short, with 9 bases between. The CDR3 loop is CASSLGGRKPQHF. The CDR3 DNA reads TGTGCCAGCAGTTTAGGGGGGAGGAAGCCCCAGCATTTT.

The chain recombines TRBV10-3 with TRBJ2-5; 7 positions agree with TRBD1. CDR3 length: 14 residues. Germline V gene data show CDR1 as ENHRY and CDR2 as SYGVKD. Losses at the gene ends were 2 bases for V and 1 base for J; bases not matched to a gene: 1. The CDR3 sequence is CAISEGTAQETQYF. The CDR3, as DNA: TGTGCCATCAGTGAGGGGACAGCCCAAGAGACCCAGTACTTC.

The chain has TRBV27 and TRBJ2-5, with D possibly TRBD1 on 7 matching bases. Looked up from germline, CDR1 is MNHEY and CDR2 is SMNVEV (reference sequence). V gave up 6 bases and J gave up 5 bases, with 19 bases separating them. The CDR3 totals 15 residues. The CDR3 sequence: CASSQNRGRGETQYF. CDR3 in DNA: TGTGCCAGCAGCCAAAACAGGGGCCGGGGGGAGACCCAGTACTTC.